The 32 T cell receptor beta chains listed next were all sequenced from one sample in a study of blood T cell repertoires in COVID-19. The assay was immunoSEQ multiplex PCR, and TCRdb's table has in-frame clones only and misses some. The profile shows 65,000 to 70,000 clones, roughly 84% of them singletons. Sample: peripheral blood. These receptor sequences come from a man between 45 and 60 years old with acute or convalescent COVID-19.

This chain connects TRBV6-5 to TRBJ2-7; 7 bases are a match to TRBD1. CDR1 MNHEY and CDR2 SVGAGI come from the germline V gene. There are 14 residues in the CDR3. V shed 5 bases, J shed 6 bases, and the junction held 10 bases outside the gene matches. The CDR3 bases are TGTGCCAGCAGTCCTACAGGGGAATGGAGCGAGCAGTACTTC. It is translated as CASSPTGEWSEQYF.

CDR3: CASRYRGTMNTEAFF. CDR3 DNA: TGTGCCAGCAGATACAGGGGGACCATGAACACTGAAGCTTTCTTT. This sequence joins TRBV27 and TRBJ1-1, with TRBD1 identical over 8 bases. Germline values: CDR1 MNHEY, CDR2 SMNVEV (reference sequence). Unmatched junction bases numbered 6, after V lost 6 bases and J lost 0 bases. The CDR3 consists of 15 residues.

CDR3 nucleotides: TGTGCCAGCAGCCCGCGTCCCGGGACTAGTATGGGCACAGATACGCAGTATTTT. It specifies CASSPRPGTSMGTDTQYF. V gene TRBV5-5 combines with J gene TRBJ2-3; 8 bases map to TRBD2. Germline CDR1 SGHKS, CDR2 YYEKEE (reference sequence). CDR3 length: 18 amino acids. The V segment lost 4 bases and the J segment 1 base; nucleotides outside the gene matches: 14.

The rearrangement uses TRBV7-6 and TRBJ2-1; 9 bases map to TRBD1. CDR3 length: 15 residues. Germline CDR1 SGHVS, CDR2 FNYEAQ. V dropped 5 bases and J dropped 3; count of bases not matched to a gene: 5. The CDR3 reads CASSPQTGGYNEQFF. The CDR3 DNA reads TGTGCCAGCAGCCCTCAGACAGGGGGCTACAATGAGCAGTTCTTC.

This clone was seen more than once but under ten times. V is TRBV19 and J is TRBJ1-5; D not resolved. This CDR3 contains 16 residues. V was cut by 3 bases and J by 5 bases, with 17 bases left in between. Germline CDR1 and CDR2: LNHDA and SQIVND (reference sequence). The CDR3: CASSIDPDGGYQPQHF. The DNA of the CDR3 is TGTGCCAGTAGTATTGACCCGGACGGAGGTTATCAGCCCCAGCATTTT.

The chain combines TRBV24-1 with TRBJ2-5; possibly TRBD2 for D (7 bases). Germline values: CDR1 KGHDR, CDR2 SFDVKD. The V end lost 9 bases, the J end lost 2 bases, and 15 bases lay between the germline ends. The CDR3 is 14 residues long. The CDR3 nucleotides are TGTGCCACCGGCGGCGGGGGCGTACAAGAGACCCAGTACTTC. Residues: CATGGGGVQETQYF.

The chain links TRBV2 to TRBJ2-7, with 8 bases that match TRBD1. V trimming: 7 bases; J trimming: 1 base; junction bases outside the gene matches: 6. This CDR3 comprises 14 residues. The germline gives CDR1 SNHLY, CDR2 FYNNEI. CDR3 coding DNA: TGTGCCAGCAAACCCGGGACAGGATCCTACGAGCAGTACTTC. This encodes CASKPGTGSYEQYF.

This clone was seen only a few times. V is TRBV6-5 and J is TRBJ2-2; TRBD2 matches at 13 bases. This CDR3 spans 16 amino acids. Germline trimming cut 4 bases from V and 5 bases from J; bases unmatched to any gene: 4. Germline-derived CDR1 and CDR2 are MNHEY and SVGAGI. As DNA, the CDR3 is TGTGCCAGCAGTTCTAGGACTAGCGGGGGAACCGGGGAGCTGTTTTTT. Protein: CASSSRTSGGTGELFF.

The J gene is TRBJ1-5, the V gene TRBV5-1; D unclear. Between the trimmed V and J ends, which lost 1 base and 1 base, there was a span of 9 bases. CDR1 is SGHRS and CDR2 is YFSETQ in the germline V gene. The CDR3 runs to 15 residues. The CDR3 spells CASSLNGVSNQPQHF. In nucleotides, the CDR3 is TGCGCCAGCAGCTTGAACGGAGTAAGCAATCAGCCCCAGCATTTT.

This clone has just one count. The chain joins TRBV7-3 to TRBJ2-5; D unresolved. The CDR3 is 13 amino acids. CDR1 is SGHTA, CDR2 FQGTGA, per germline. The V and J ends lost 5 bases and 2 bases respectively, with 9 bases between them. CDR3 sequence: CASSETRQETQYF. In DNA form, the CDR3 reads TGTGCCAGCAGCGAAACCCGGCAAGAGACCCAGTACTTC.

The V and J genes are TRBV7-9 and TRBJ2-3, with 10 bases aligning to TRBD1. The CDR3 totals 16 residues. Losses at the gene ends were 4 bases for V and 4 bases for J; bases not matched to a gene: 8. Germline V gene sequence: CDR1 SEHNR, CDR2 FQNEAQ (reference sequence). CDR3 coding DNA: TGTGCCAGCAGCTCCTGGACAGGGGGTTGGTCAGATACGCAGTATTTT. It is translated as CASSSWTGGWSDTQYF.

This chain joins TRBV29-1 and TRBJ2-4, with D perhaps matching TRBD2 (6 bases). Per germline, CDR1 SQVTM and CDR2 ANQGSEA. V was trimmed by 7 bases and J by 3 bases, leaving 22 bases between them. The CDR3 extends over 16 amino acids. The CDR3 DNA is TGCAGCGCCTCCCCCGCTTGGGGCGGGGACAAAAACATTCAGTACTTC. Its protein product is CSASPAWGGDKNIQYF.

The CDR3 loop reads CASRRERSSGNTIYF. The CDR3 nucleotides are TGTGCCAGCAGGCGGGAACGTAGCTCTGGAAACACCATATATTTT. V usage is TRBV28 and J usage is TRBJ1-3; D gene ambiguous. Germline CDR1 reads MDHEN; CDR2 reads SYDVKM. Trimming stripped 6 bases from V and 0 bases from J, with 12 bases between. This CDR3 contains 15 residues.

V gene TRBV19 combines with J gene TRBJ1-3; 10 bases line up with TRBD1. The germline CDR1 and CDR2 sequences are LNHDA and SQIVND (reference sequence). The CDR3 runs to 19 residues. V trimming: 5 bases; J trimming: 2 bases; junction bases outside the gene matches: 15. The CDR3 coding sequence is TGTGCCAGTAGTCCCGGTTGGGGACAGGGGAGAGGAGCTGGAAACACCATATATTTT. Residues: CASSPGWGQGRGAGNTIYF.

This chain links TRBV18 with TRBJ2-3, with 8 bases identical to TRBD1. V was pared by 6 bases and J by 1 base, with 6 bases of the junction left unmatched. This CDR3 has 15 amino acids. CDR1 is KGHSH, CDR2 LQKENI, per germline. CDR3 in DNA: TGTGCCAGCTCGTCAGGGGGCTCTGGCACAGATACGCAGTATTTT. As protein: CASSSGGSGTDTQYF.

The rearrangement links TRBV7-2 to TRBJ2-7; perhaps TRBD2 as D (5 bases). Trimming took 3 bases from V and 0 from J, leaving 6 bases between them. This CDR3 is built from 13 residues. CDR1 SGHTA and CDR2 FQGNSA come from the germline V gene. CDR3 region: CASSFGSSYEQYF. The CDR3 DNA is TGTGCCAGCAGCTTTGGGAGCTCCTACGAGCAGTACTTC.

This sequence joins TRBV2 and TRBJ1-1, with D unclear. Per germline, CDR1 SNHLY and CDR2 FYNNEI. V was shortened by 4 bases and J by 5 bases, with 11 bases between the two germline ends. The CDR3 has 13 amino acids. Here the CDR3 DNA reads TGTGCCAGCAGTGTAGGAGGTAGGACTGAAGCTTTCTTT. Protein product: CASSVGGRTEAFF.

This clone was seen once. V and J are TRBV3-1 (or the pseudogene TRBV3-2) and TRBJ2-1; 10 nucleotides match TRBD2. Germline V gene sequence: CDR1 LGHDT, CDR2 YNNKEL (reference sequence). This CDR3 region has 17 residues. With 5 bases clipped from V and 4 bases from J, the junction kept 11 bases outside the gene matches. The CDR3 loop is CASSGASGGTGYNEQFF. As DNA, the CDR3 is TGTGCCAGCAGCGGAGCTAGCGGGGGCACGGGTTACAATGAGCAGTTCTTC.

This clone was detected only once. V is TRBV5-1 and J is TRBJ2-6; 8 bases map to TRBD1. The V segment lost 3 bases and the J segment 2 bases; nucleotides outside the gene matches: 10. The CDR3 runs to 18 residues. Germline V gene data show CDR1 as SGHRS and CDR2 as YFSETQ. Here the CDR3 DNA reads TGCGCCAGCAGCTCTCAAACCGGGACAGGTGCTGGGGCCAACGTCCTGACTTTC. Protein: CASSSQTGTGAGANVLTF.

The V call is TRBV6-5, the J call TRBJ2-7; D not certain. The CDR3 contains 11 residues. Germline V gene data show CDR1 as MNHEY and CDR2 as SVGAGI. Trimming left V 5 bases short and J 1 base short, with 3 bases between. CDR3 coding DNA: TGTGCCAGCAGTCAATCCTACGAGCAGTACTTC. It encodes CASSQSYEQYF.

CDR3 DNA: TGCGCCACCCGACGGGGGATCCAAGAGACCCAGTACTTC. It specifies CATRRGIQETQYF. The J gene is TRBJ2-5, the V gene TRBV5-1; possibly TRBD2 for D (6 bases). Germline CDR1 and CDR2: SGHRS and YFSETQ. This CDR3 contains 13 residues. V dropped 9 bases and J dropped 1 base, with 13 bases sitting between them.

Of note for this clone: The same CDR3 is also encoded by other DNA sequences in this sample. This chain links TRBV4-1 with TRBJ2-5; the D gene is possibly TRBD1 (6 bases). This CDR3 has 14 amino acids. V was trimmed by 0 bases and J by 3 bases, leaving 8 bases between them. The germline V gene encodes CDR1 MGHRA and CDR2 YSYEKL. The CDR3 bases are TGCGCCAGCAGCCAAGAGAGACAGGAAGAGACCCAGTACTTC. Its translation: CASSQERQEETQYF.

CDR3 loop: CASSRGQGNTEAFF. DNA of the CDR3: TGTGCCAGTAGTCGGGGACAGGGGAACACTGAAGCTTTCTTT. The V gene is TRBV19, the J gene TRBJ1-1, with 9 positions matching TRBD1. V shed 5 bases, J shed 1 base, and the junction held 2 bases outside the gene matches. The CDR3 covers 14 residues. Germline assignment: CDR1 LNHDA and CDR2 SQIVND (reference sequence).

This sequence joins TRBV2 and TRBJ2-1, with TRBD1 as a possible D gene (6 bases). The CDR3 totals 13 residues. The V end was cut by 7 bases, the J end by 4 bases, with 11 bases between. CDR1 and CDR2 (germline): SNHLY, FYNNEI. CDR3: CASNRDTYNEQFF. In nucleotides, the CDR3 is TGTGCCAGCAACAGGGACACTTACAATGAGCAGTTCTTC.

V usage is TRBV19 and J usage is TRBJ2-5; 8 positions match TRBD2. Germline trimming cut 6 bases from V and 1 base from J; bases unmatched to any gene: 7. Germline V gene data show CDR1 as LNHDA and CDR2 as SQIVND (reference sequence). The CDR3 has 15 amino acids. The CDR3 loop reads CASRRRAGVQETQYF. CDR3 coding DNA: TGTGCCAGTAGAAGGAGAGCGGGAGTCCAAGAGACCCAGTACTTC.

The chain joins TRBV30 to TRBJ1-1; tentative D call: TRBD1 (5 bases). With 6 bases removed from V and 1 base from J, the gap between germline ends came to 9 bases. The CDR3 runs 12 residues. CDR1 and CDR2 (germline): GTSNPN, SVGIG (reference sequence). The CDR3, as DNA: TGTGCCTGTGATACAGGGAACACTGAAGCTTTCTTT. Amino acids: CACDTGNTEAFF.

J is TRBJ2-1 and V is TRBV19, with a possible D match to TRBD2 (5 bases). In germline, CDR1 is LNHDA, CDR2 SQIVND (reference sequence). Trimming cost V 1 base and J 8 bases, with 15 bases left between them. The length of the CDR3 is 15 residues. The CDR3 is CASSIGGTSFHEQFF. CDR3 nucleotide sequence: TGTGCCAGTAGTATAGGCGGAACTAGTTTTCATGAGCAGTTCTTC.

This clone was seen once. The chain uses TRBV11-2 and TRBJ1-2; the match to TRBD1 covers 7 bases. Germline V lookup: CDR1 SGHAT, CDR2 FQNNGV. Unmatched junction bases numbered 2, after V lost 0 bases and J lost 7 bases. There are 13 residues in the CDR3. CDR3 loop: CASSLEGTVGYTF. Written as DNA, the CDR3 is TGTGCCAGCAGCTTAGAGGGGACAGTTGGCTACACCTTC.

This chain joins TRBV5-1 and TRBJ2-7, with 9 bases identical to TRBD2. CDR3 length: 15 residues. Looked up from germline, CDR1 is SGHRS and CDR2 is YFSETQ. Trimming took 3 bases from V and 5 from J; bases not matched to a gene: 9. The CDR3 nucleotides are TGCGCCAGCAGCTGGCGGGGGGGCTCCGGGGACGAGCAGTACTTC. This encodes CASSWRGGSGDEQYF.

The chain has TRBV28 and TRBJ2-2; TRBD2 is a possible D gene (5 bases). V lost 10 bases, J lost 2 bases, and 20 bases lay in between. This CDR3 has 16 residues. CDR1 is MDHEN and CDR2 is SYDVKM in the germline V gene. CDR3 nucleotides: TGTGCCACCACCCCGTGGGAACTAGTTAACACCGGGGAGCTGTTTTTT. Translating it yields CATTPWELVNTGELFF.

The rearrangement uses TRBV30 and TRBJ2-6; 9 bases fit TRBD2. The V gene end was trimmed by 0 bases and the J gene end by 0 bases; junction bases not matched to a gene: 12. CDR3 length: 20 residues. The V gene's germline CDR1 is GTSNPN and CDR2 SVGIG (reference sequence). The CDR3 region is CAWSVQLAGWMSSGANVLTF. CDR3 coding DNA: TGTGCCTGGAGTGTACAGCTAGCGGGATGGATGAGCTCTGGGGCCAACGTCCTGACTTTC. The full variable domain, with the rest looked up from reference TRBV30 and TRBJ2-6, is SQTIHQWPATLVQPVGSPLSLECTVEGTSNPNLYWYRQAAGRGLQLLFYSVGIGQISSEVPQNLSASRPQDRQFILSSKKLLLSDSGFYLCAWSVQLAGWMSSGANVLTFGAGSRLTVL.

The rearrangement joins TRBV12-3 or TRBV12-4 to TRBJ1-2; 7 nucleotides match TRBD1. After removal of 5 bases from V and 8 bases from J, the junction contained 2 bases not matched to a gene. This CDR3 comprises 11 residues. CDR3 protein: CASSTGDGYTF. The DNA for the CDR3 is TGTGCCAGCAGTACAGGGGACGGCTACACCTTC.